This TCR beta chain is from a study of shared clonotypes between healthy human individuals. Sequencing used immunoSEQ multiplex PCR; TCRdb keeps in-frame clones, though not all of them. The top ten hold nearly 1.5% of the sample, which has approximately 980,000 clones, 76% seen once. Points from the study as a whole: Exclusively blood specimens were collected; tissue repertoires likely differ. Clonotypes which were not shared had lower generation probabilities than clonotypes that all four donors shared. A handful of donors showed sharing of around 5.3% of naive CD4 clonotypes. Despite large depth, sorted-subset datasets appeared incompletely sequenced.

V trimming: 4 bases; J trimming: 4 bases; junction bases outside the gene matches: 3. This CDR3 comprises 13 residues. Germline V CDR1 and CDR2: ENHRY, SYGVKD. Worth noting for this clone: Its antigen remains unidentified.

This TCR was sampled from a man aged 18-30 years in good health. V is TRBV10-3 and J is TRBJ2-7; 8 nucleotides line up with TRBD2. The sample consisted of memory CD4+ T cells sorted from blood. Stated subset: CD45RA-negative fraction. For the CDR3, the DNA is TGTGCCATCAGTGGGTCTAGCGGGTACGAGCAGTACTTC. Protein product: CAISGSSGYEQYF.